These 21 T cell receptor beta chains originate from one sample sequenced in a study of OX40 agonist ivuxolimab in advanced cancers. Clones were sequenced by immunoSEQ multiplex PCR, and TCRdb holds only the in-frame ones, with some missing. Of roughly 61,000 clones listed, about nine tenths were seen once; the top ten hold approximately 23%. The sample was CD4+ or CD8+ T cells sorted from blood, taken in a trial of the OX40 agonist ivuxolimab. These receptor sequences come from an adult with an advanced solid tumor such as melanoma, head and neck, liver or kidney cancer.

This clone showed up just a few times. The chain employs TRBV4-2 and TRBJ1-1, with D possibly matching TRBD1 (6 bases). V was clipped by 4 bases and J by 7 bases, with 13 bases between them. Germline values: CDR1 LGHNA, CDR2 YNFKEQ. The CDR3 is 13 residues long. This chain's CDR3 is CASSPEGDGEAFF. The CDR3 DNA is TGTGCCAGCAGCCCCGAGGGGGACGGTGAAGCTTTCTTT.

V usage is TRBV20-1 and J usage is TRBJ2-7; tentatively, D is TRBD2 (5 bases). The V end lost 7 bases, the J end lost 0 bases, and 7 bases lay between the germline ends. The CDR3 is made up of 11 amino acids. In germline, CDR1 is DFQATT, CDR2 SNEGSKA (reference sequence). CDR3 DNA: TGCAGTGTCCGGGACTCCTACGAGCAGTACGTC. This encodes CSVRDSYEQYV.

The chain uses TRBV7-2 and TRBJ1-5; D gene ambiguous. CDR1 is SGHTA and CDR2 is FQGNSA in the germline V gene. This CDR3 has 16 amino acids. Trimming took off 5 bases at V and 0 bases at J, with 14 bases between the two ends. CDR3: CASSPHGPYSNQPQHF. DNA for the CDR3: TGTGCCAGCAGCCCGCACGGGCCTTATAGCAATCAGCCCCAGCATTTT.

This clone is a singleton in its sample. This chain connects TRBV30 to TRBJ2-7; D not resolved. This CDR3 is built from 12 residues. The V end lost 0 bases, the J end lost 2 bases, and 5 bases lay between the germline ends. The germline V gene encodes CDR1 GTSNPN and CDR2 SVGIG (reference sequence). For the CDR3, the DNA is TGTGCCTGGAGTGTAGGAACCTACGAGCAGTACTTC. Protein product: CAWSVGTYEQYF.

The rearrangement joins TRBV11-2 to TRBJ2-5; the D gene is possibly TRBD1 (6 bases). This CDR3 has 13 residues. The V and J ends lost 5 bases and 9 bases respectively, with 16 bases between them. Germline CDR1 and CDR2: SGHAT and FQNNGV. CDR3 nucleotide sequence: TGTGCCAGCAGCCTGGACCTGGGGGCGGCCCAGTACTTC. Translated, it gives CASSLDLGAAQYF.

The chain carries TRBV4-2 and TRBJ2-5, with a weak D call TRBD2 (6 bases). The CDR3 has 13 amino acids. Germline CDR1 reads LGHNA; CDR2 reads YNFKEQ. The germline V and J ends were trimmed by 0 bases and 5 bases, with 7 bases remaining between them. The CDR3 sequence is CASSQEAGETQYF. CDR3 coding DNA: TGTGCCAGCAGCCAAGAAGCGGGCGAGACCCAGTACTTC.

This rearrangement joins TRBV28 to TRBJ2-7, with 9 bases that match TRBD2. The junction had 8 bases not matched to a gene; V was cut back by 2 bases and J by 0 bases. The germline gives CDR1 MDHEN, CDR2 SYDVKM. The CDR3 is 17 residues long. CDR3 sequence: CASSLNLAGRSSYEQYF. The DNA for the CDR3 is TGTGCCAGCAGTTTAAATCTAGCGGGGAGGAGCTCCTACGAGCAGTACTTC.

The chain joins TRBV19 to TRBJ2-1, with TRBD2 matching over 12 bases. CDR1 is LNHDA and CDR2 is SQIVND in the germline V gene (reference sequence). The CDR3 has 19 amino acids. V lost 7 bases to trimming and J lost 11 bases; unmatched junction nucleotides: 24. CDR3: CASMFRGSLLMTSGGQQFF. The CDR3 DNA reads TGTGCCAGTATGTTCCGGGGGTCTTTGCTAATGACTAGCGGGGGTCAGCAGTTCTTC.

The chain is built from TRBV6-6 and TRBJ2-3, with TRBD1 matching 8 bases. V gave up 6 bases and J gave up 4 bases; unmatched junction bases: 9. CDR1 and CDR2 (germline): MNHNY, SVGAGI (reference sequence). This CDR3 comprises 15 residues. The DNA of the CDR3 is TGTGCCAGCAGCGGACAGGGAAGTTATCCAGATACGCAGTATTTT. This sequence encodes CASSGQGSYPDTQYF.

This chain connects TRBV6-6 to TRBJ2-7; D uncertain. CDR3 length: 13 residues. CDR1 and CDR2 from the germline V gene are MNHNY and SVGAGI (reference sequence). V was shortened by 1 base and J by 3 bases, with 7 bases between the two germline ends. As DNA, the CDR3 is TGTGCCAGCAGTTACTTTCAGGACTACGAGCAGTACTTC. This translates into CASSYFQDYEQYF.

This chain links TRBV2 with TRBJ1-6; tentatively, D is TRBD1 (5 bases). Germline V gene data show CDR1 as SNHLY and CDR2 as FYNNEI. The CDR3 spans 13 residues. V lost 11 bases and J 8 bases, leaving 16 bases between the germline ends. CDR3 residues: CAGGDSLDSPLHF. CDR3 nucleotide sequence: TGTGCCGGGGGAGACAGTTTGGATTCACCCCTCCACTTT.

CDR3 sequence: CASSGGDTQYF. The CDR3 nucleotides are TGTGCCAGCAGCGGAGGAGATACGCAGTATTTT. This chain links TRBV9 with TRBJ2-3, with no clear D. V was clipped by 3 bases and J by 5 bases, with 4 bases between them. Germline loops: CDR1 SGDLS, CDR2 YYNGEE. The CDR3 contains 11 residues.

In the case of this clone: This same CDR3 is encoded by further DNA sequences in the sample. The chain links TRBV30 to TRBJ2-3; D not resolved. CDR1 GTSNPN and CDR2 SVGIG come from the germline V gene (reference sequence). The CDR3 totals 11 residues. V lost 2 bases and J 6 bases, leaving 6 bases between the germline ends. DNA for the CDR3: TGTGCCTGGAGTTTGGGGGATACGCAGTATTTT. Encoded protein: CAWSLGDTQYF.

The chain joins TRBV19 to TRBJ1-5; D not resolved. In germline, CDR1 is LNHDA, CDR2 SQIVND (reference sequence). The CDR3 loop spans 12 amino acids. Trimming stripped 5 bases from V and 3 bases from J, with 5 bases between. The CDR3 sequence is CASSLVNQPQHF. The CDR3 DNA follows: TGTGCCAGTAGTCTTGTCAATCAGCCCCAGCATTTT.

J is TRBJ2-2 and V is TRBV9; D assignment may be TRBD1 or TRBD2 (5 bases each). The CDR3 is 13 residues long. Deletions cut 9 bases from V and 1 base from J, with 10 bases between. Per germline, CDR1 SGDLS and CDR2 YYNGEE. The CDR3 protein is CATGRRNTGELFF. DNA for the CDR3: TGTGCCACGGGGCGGCGGAACACCGGGGAGCTGTTTTTT.

The chain carries TRBV9 and TRBJ2-5, with D perhaps matching TRBD1 (6 bases). The CDR3 sequence is 14 residues long. Germline assignment: CDR1 SGDLS and CDR2 YYNGEE. Deletions cut 0 bases from V and 2 bases from J, with 8 bases between. CDR3 bases: TGTGCCAGCAGCGTAGAAGGACAGCAAGAGACCCAGTACTTC. Translation gives CASSVEGQQETQYF.

This chain uses TRBV15 with TRBJ2-2; 8 positions agree with TRBD2. The CDR3 has 15 residues. V shed 5 bases and J 4 bases; nucleotides not matched to a gene: 6. The germline V gene has CDR1 LNHNV and CDR2 YYDKDF (reference sequence). The CDR3 DNA reads as TGTGCCACCAGCGCGACTAGCGCCGGCACCGGGGAGCTGTTTTTT. Translated, it gives CATSATSAGTGELFF.

This clone appeared a single time. This chain uses TRBV6-1 with TRBJ2-1, with TRBD1 matching over 10 bases. CDR1 and CDR2 from the germline V gene are MNHNS and SASEGT. There are 16 residues in the CDR3. J gave up 4 bases and V 2 bases, and 5 bases lay outside the gene matches. The CDR3 region has the DNA TGTGCCAGCAGTGAATATTGGACAGGGGGTTACAATGAGCAGTTCTTC. Translating gives CASSEYWTGGYNEQFF.

This clone was detected only a few times. V gene TRBV30 combines with J gene TRBJ2-7; D is perhaps TRBD1 (5 bases). V dropped 2 bases and J dropped 3 bases, with 11 bases sitting between them. Germline assignment: CDR1 GTSNPN and CDR2 SVGIG (reference sequence). This CDR3 is 13 amino acids long. In DNA, the CDR3 is TGTGCCTGGAGTTTTGGGCAGGGCTACGAGCAGTACTTC. Translation: CAWSFGQGYEQYF.

This chain joins TRBV4-1 and TRBJ2-3; TRBD2 matches 12 bases. V lost 4 bases and J lost 7; bases outside the gene matches: 6. This CDR3 contains 15 residues. Germline lookup yields CDR1 MGHRA and CDR2 YSYEKL. The CDR3, as DNA: TGCGCCAGCAGCCGGACTAGCGGGGACGATAATACGCAGTATTTT. It specifies CASSRTSGDDNTQYF.

This rearrangement joins TRBV6-5 to TRBJ1-2; tentatively, D is TRBD1 (6 bases). Germline values: CDR1 MNHEY, CDR2 SVGAGI. The CDR3 consists of 13 residues. Between the trimmed V and J ends, which lost 5 bases and 4 bases, there was a span of 11 bases. CDR3 sequence (DNA): TGTGCCAGCAGTCCGGACAGATTCTATGGCTACACCTTC. Translating gives CASSPDRFYGYTF.